This T cell receptor beta chain was identified in a study of T cell changes during pregnancy in multiple sclerosis. V dropped 4 bases and J dropped 0 bases, with 9 bases sitting between them. Per germline, CDR1 SGDLS and CDR2 YYNGEE. The CDR3 runs 14 residues. The protocol was immunoSEQ multiplex PCR, while the TCRdb copy is restricted to in-frame clones and leaves out a portion. The repertoire holds 90,000 to 100,000 clones, with 85% to 95% as singletons. The receptor's source is a female donor with multiple sclerosis, enrolled in a pregnancy study. The chain carries TRBV9 and TRBJ2-3; D is ambiguous. The sample in question was peripheral blood, obtained in the third trimester of pregnancy. The CDR3 DNA reads as TGTGCCAGCAGCCCCCCCAGTAGCACAGATACGCAGTATTTT. It translates to CASSPPSSTDTQYF.